This TCR beta chain was retrieved from a study of T-cell memory formation after mild COVID-19. Each CDR3 protein gets one entry after TCRdb re-called the 5' RACE reads with MiXCR. Of about 200,000 distinct CDR3 sequences in the sample, 9.5% were seen once. Of note for this clonotype: Antigen specificity is unknown.

Study outcomes and limitations: Detection of some responders pre-infection suggested pre-existing cross-reactive memory T cells participated.

The TCR originated in a man younger than 35 who had mild COVID-19 (a few samples of this study predate the infection). Cell type and time point are not known. The sequencing sample was made of PBMCs or a T cell subset sorted from them (not recorded which).

This chain's CDR3 is CASRSGTGRTNTEAFF. The CDR3 nucleotides are TGTGCCAGCAGGTCGGGGACAGGGAGGACGAACACTGAAGCTTTCTTT. The chain links TRBV11-2 to TRBJ1-1; 9 bases line up with TRBD1. The CDR3 contains 16 residues. Germline CDR1 reads SGHAT; CDR2 reads FQNNGV. V shed 6 bases and J 1 base; nucleotides not matched to a gene: 9.